Here is one TCR beta chain with its context. The entry originates in a study of blood T cell repertoires in COVID-19. The protocol was immunoSEQ multiplex PCR, while the TCRdb copy is restricted to in-frame clones and leaves out a portion. The sample has under 250,000 clones, 86% seen once. CDR3 size: 15 residues. J lost 2 bases, V lost 5 bases, and 5 bases had no gene match. The germline gives CDR1 SGHRS, CDR2 YFSETQ. V is TRBV5-1 and J is TRBJ2-3; TRBD2 matches 10 bases. This sequence was found in a man older than 75 with acute or convalescent COVID-19. Sequencing was done on a sample of peripheral blood. CDR3 nucleotides: TGCGCCAGCAGAAGCGGGGGGGTGGTCACAGATACGCAGTATTTT. As protein: CASRSGGVVTDTQYF.